Listed here are 9 T cell receptor beta chains from one sample, sequenced in a study of vaccination and CD4 T cells after COVID-19. No antigen is known for these receptors. Oncomine TCR Beta short-read sequencing was applied to DNA from cultured CD4+ T cells. TCRdb passed the PCR reads through MiXCR, listing each CDR3 protein once. The data show more than 12,000 distinct CDR3 sequences, about 48% seen once. Sample treatment: approximately nine-day PBMC culture with coronavirus spike peptide pools or control peptides (ViraFEST assay). The sequences come from CD4+ T cells from blood, cultured in vitro, collected before SARS-CoV-2 vaccination. Receptor source: a human donor who had recovered from COVID-19.

V is TRBV19 and J is TRBJ2-5; perhaps TRBD1 as D (5 bases). Trimming took off 4 bases at V and 3 bases at J, with 9 bases between the two ends. The CDR3 totals 13 residues. Germline lookup yields CDR1 LNHDA and CDR2 SQIVND (reference sequence). The CDR3 sequence is CASSTGLEETQYF. The CDR3 nucleotides read TGTGCCAGTAGTACAGGGTTGGAAGAGACCCAGTACTTC.

This clonotype turned up a few times. This chain joins TRBV19 and TRBJ1-1, with 7 bases lining up with TRBD1. The length of the CDR3 is 14 residues. Trimming at V came to 6 bases and at J to 7 bases, leaving 11 bases not matched to a gene. Germline CDR1 and CDR2: LNHDA and SQIVND (reference sequence). The DNA for the CDR3 is TGTGCCAGTAGCCATGGCGGGACAGTCCTTGAAGCTTTCTTT. Residues: CASSHGGTVLEAFF.

This clonotype has a single count. V and J are TRBV5-1 and TRBJ2-7; perhaps TRBD2 as D (5 bases). There are 16 residues in the CDR3. CDR1 is SGHRS, CDR2 YFSETQ, per germline. Trimming took 3 bases from V and 2 from J, leaving 18 bases between them. Here the CDR3 reads CASSYGPDRSAYEQYF. The CDR3 coding sequence is TGCGCCAGCAGCTATGGCCCCGACCGTAGCGCCTACGAGCAGTACTTC.

The chain recombines TRBV7-2 with TRBJ1-5, with D hard to call. The CDR3 is made up of 13 amino acids. V lost 5 bases to trimming and J lost 5 bases, with 10 bases between them. Germline-derived CDR1 and CDR2 are SGHTA and FQGNSA. Written as DNA, the CDR3 is TGTGCCAGCAGCATAAGTAGAGATCAGCCCCAGCATTTT. The encoded protein is CASSISRDQPQHF.

The CDR3 DNA is TGTGCCAGCAGCTTATTAAGAGGGACTGAAGCTTTCTTT. This codes for CASSLLRGTEAFF. V is TRBV7-2 and J is TRBJ1-1; D ambiguous. The V gene's germline CDR1 is SGHTA and CDR2 FQGNSA. CDR3 length equals 13 residues. Trimming took off 2 bases at V and 5 bases at J, with 9 bases between the two ends.

The V call is TRBV6-2 or TRBV6-3, the J call TRBJ1-1, with TRBD1 matching 7 bases. The CDR3 totals 15 residues. Unmatched junction bases numbered 6, after V lost 5 bases and J lost 0 bases. Germline values: CDR1 MNHEY, CDR2 SVGEGT. CDR3 in amino acids: CASSPLGQMNTEAFF. The CDR3 region has the DNA TGTGCCAGCAGTCCCCTGGGACAGATGAACACTGAAGCTTTCTTT.

Regarding this clonotype: A read error may produce the germline difference seen at one junction end. This sequence joins TRBV24-1 and TRBJ2-3; unclear D gene. The CDR3 has 14 residues. The germline CDR1 and CDR2 sequences are KGHDR and SFDVKD. CDR3 sequence reads: CATSDQDSTDAQYF. The CDR3 region has the DNA TGTGCCACCAGTGATCAGGATAGCACAGATGCGCAGTATTTT.

V usage is TRBV6-2 or TRBV6-3 and J usage is TRBJ1-5; possibly TRBD1 for D (6 bases). Germline V gene sequence: CDR1 MNHEY, CDR2 SVGEGT. This CDR3 has 17 amino acids. V lost 6 bases, J lost 6 bases, and 24 bases lay in between. This chain's CDR3 is CASREYGGQGLSQPQHF. For the CDR3, the DNA is TGTGCCAGCAGGGAATACGGGGGCCAGGGACTTAGTCAGCCCCAGCATTTT.

The V gene is TRBV19, the J gene TRBJ2-1, with 7 bases aligning to TRBD2. V was pared by 1 base and J by 7 bases, with 4 bases of the junction left unmatched. Looked up from germline, CDR1 is LNHDA and CDR2 is SQIVND (reference sequence). This CDR3 is 14 amino acids long. The CDR3 DNA reads as TGTGCCAGTAGTATAGCGGGGGGAGGGAATGAGCAGTTCTTC. It codes for CASSIAGGGNEQFF.